The 23 T cell receptor beta chains below all came from one sample that was sequenced in a study of shared clonotypes between healthy human individuals. Using immunoSEQ multiplex PCR, the repertoire was profiled, and TCRdb retains in-frame clones only, with some absent. The sample lists hundreds of thousands of clones, 60% to 80% occurring once. The sample comprised PBMCs. The receptors shown here come from a woman aged 35 to 49 in good health. Some clones in this sample may be carry-over from other donors' samples.

The CDR3 is CASNLLYGTGELFF. For the CDR3, the DNA is TGTGCCAGCAACCTCTTGTATGGCACCGGGGAGCTGTTTTTT. The genes are TRBV27 and TRBJ2-2; D call uncertain. The germline V gene has CDR1 MNHEY and CDR2 SMNVEV (reference sequence). Trimming removed 7 bases at V and 4 bases at J, with 13 bases between. CDR3 length: 14 amino acids.

The genes are TRBV2 and TRBJ2-1, with 8 bases matching TRBD1. This CDR3 spans 15 amino acids. Germline V gene data show CDR1 as SNHLY and CDR2 as FYNNEI. Trimming at V came to 5 bases and at J to 4 bases, leaving 7 bases not matched to a gene. The CDR3 DNA reads TGTGCCAGCAGTATGTGGGACAGGTCGTACAATGAGCAGTTCTTC. Residues: CASSMWDRSYNEQFF.

The chain couples TRBV2 to TRBJ2-3; D not resolved. The CDR3 runs 12 residues. Trimming took off 6 bases at V and 4 bases at J, with 8 bases between the two ends. Per the germline V gene, CDR1 is SNHLY and CDR2 is FYNNEI. The chain's CDR3 is CASRPIADTQYF. The CDR3 region has the DNA TGTGCCAGCAGGCCTATCGCAGATACGCAGTATTTT.

The chain joins TRBV6-1 to TRBJ2-7; perhaps TRBD2 as D (5 bases). CDR1 and CDR2 from the germline V gene are MNHNS and SASEGT. This CDR3 contains 11 residues. V lost 8 bases, J lost 4 bases, and 9 bases lay in between. The CDR3: CASGSGYEQYF. The CDR3 DNA reads as TGTGCCAGCGGGAGTGGATACGAGCAGTACTTC.

This chain joins TRBV4-1 and TRBJ2-7, with 8 bases identical to TRBD2. V trimming: 0 bases; J trimming: 3 bases; junction bases outside the gene matches: 22. This CDR3 spans 21 amino acids. CDR1 is MGHRA and CDR2 is YSYEKL in the germline V gene. CDR3: CASSQDRIGRREAASNYEQYF. The DNA of the CDR3 is TGCGCCAGCAGCCAAGATAGGATCGGGAGGCGGGAGGCCGCCTCAAACTACGAGCAGTACTTC.

The chain employs TRBV7-9 and TRBJ2-5; D is unresolved. The CDR3 runs 14 residues. CDR1 SEHNR and CDR2 FQNEAQ come from the germline V gene (reference sequence). Trimming stripped 1 base from V and 5 bases from J, with 11 bases between. For the CDR3, the DNA is TGTGCCAGCAGCTTAGAGTTAAGGGCGGAGACCCAGTACTTC. It is translated as CASSLELRAETQYF.

The chain couples TRBV28 to TRBJ1-2; D not resolved. The V gene's germline CDR1 is MDHEN and CDR2 SYDVKM. V shed 6 bases and J shed 4 bases, with 15 bases lying between them. CDR3 length: 14 amino acids. The CDR3 bases are TGTGCCAGCAGGGTGACCGGTGGCTTCTATGGCTACACCTTC. Translating gives CASRVTGGFYGYTF.

Of note for this clone: A far larger clone is only one base removed, so a read error is likely. This same CDR3 is encoded by further DNA sequences in the sample. The chain links TRBV29-1 to TRBJ2-7, with TRBD1 as a possible D gene (5 bases). Germline V lookup: CDR1 SQVTM, CDR2 ANQGSEA. V lost 7 bases to trimming and J lost 1 base, with 14 bases between them. The CDR3 contains 13 residues. The CDR3 DNA sequence: TGCAGCGCCAAGAGAACAGGATCCTACGAGCAGTACTTC. Translating gives CSAKRTGSYEQYF.

The V and J genes are TRBV7-9 and TRBJ2-2, with 14 bases that match TRBD2. Trimming cost V 4 bases and J 3 bases; bases outside gene matches: 10. Germline V lookup: CDR1 SEHNR, CDR2 FQNEAQ (reference sequence). The CDR3 spans 19 residues. The DNA of the CDR3 is TGTGCCAGCAGCTCGTTCGGACTAGCGGGAGGAGGTGACACCGGGGAGCTGTTTTTT. This sequence encodes CASSSFGLAGGGDTGELFF.

Regarding this clone: Given a far larger clone just one base away, this is likely a sequencing read error. The sample holds other DNA sequences that translate to the same CDR3. The rearrangement joins TRBV29-1 to TRBJ2-7; perhaps D is TRBD1 or TRBD2 (6 bases each). Looked up from germline, CDR1 is SQVTM and CDR2 is ANQGSEA. V lost 6 bases and J lost 5, with 20 bases in between. This CDR3 comprises 14 residues. The CDR3 loop reads CSVQGGGLANEQYF. DNA for the CDR3: TGCAGCGTCCAAGGAGGGGGACTGGCGAACGAGCAGTACTTC.

V gene TRBV5-1 combines with J gene TRBJ2-3; TRBD2 matches at 11 bases. Germline V gene data show CDR1 as SGHRS and CDR2 as YFSETQ. This CDR3 has 16 amino acids. The trim removed 1 base at V and 1 base at J, leaving 2 bases unmatched. For the CDR3, the DNA is TGCGCCAGCAGCTTGTTACTAGCGGGGGGCACAGATACGCAGTATTTT. Translation: CASSLLLAGGTDTQYF. Combining the CDR3 with reference TRBV5-1 and TRBJ2-3 gives the whole variable domain KAGVTQTPRYLIKTRGQQVTLSCSPISGHRSVSWYQQTPGQGLQFLFEYFSETQRNKGNFPGRFSGRQFSNSRSEMNVSTLELGDSALYLCASSLLLAGGTDTQYFGPGTRLTVL.

V gene TRBV6-6 combines with J gene TRBJ1-1; TRBD1 aligns across 8 bases. The CDR3 runs to 15 residues. The V and J ends lost 4 bases and 1 base, in that order; junction bases with no gene match: 5. Germline values: CDR1 MNHNY, CDR2 SVGAGI (reference sequence). The CDR3 nucleotides are TGTGCCAGCAGTTCCGGACAGGGCGGGAACACTGAAGCTTTCTTT. Encoded protein: CASSSGQGGNTEAFF.

A remark on this clone: A far larger clone is one nucleotide away, so this likely arose from a read error. This chain's CDR3 is CASSSQGNQPQHF. CDR3 DNA sequence: TGTGCCAGCAGTTCCCAAGGAAATCAGCCCCAGCATTTT. The chain has TRBV28 and TRBJ1-5; D is unclear. Germline assignment: CDR1 MDHEN and CDR2 SYDVKM. V was cut by 4 bases and J by 4 bases, with 8 bases left in between. The CDR3 is 13 residues long.

The chain uses TRBV7-8 and TRBJ1-1; the D is unclear. CDR1 is SGHVS, CDR2 FQNEAQ, per germline. The CDR3 runs to 13 residues. Trimming pared 6 bases from V and 0 bases from J, leaving 8 bases between. CDR3 residues: CASRLGLNTEAFF. CDR3 DNA: TGTGCCAGCAGACTGGGGTTGAACACTGAAGCTTTCTTT.

J is TRBJ2-5 and V is TRBV5-1; possible D gene TRBD1, 5 bases. The end of the DNA is better explained by TRBJ2-7, so the J call may be wrong. This CDR3 region has 13 residues. Germline CDR1 is SGHRS and CDR2 is YFSETQ. The CDR3 spells CASSLVQVDEQYF. In DNA form, the CDR3 reads TGCGCCAGCAGCTTGGTACAGGTCGACGAGCAGTACTTC.

The rearrangement uses TRBV7-9 and TRBJ2-2; 13 bases map to TRBD2. Germline V gene sequence: CDR1 SEHNR, CDR2 FQNEAQ (reference sequence). With 5 bases clipped from V and 1 base from J, the junction kept 10 bases outside the gene matches. This CDR3 is 19 amino acids long. This chain's CDR3 is CASSPGLAGVSVNTGELFF. CDR3 coding DNA: TGTGCCAGCAGCCCCGGACTAGCGGGAGTTAGCGTGAACACCGGGGAGCTGTTTTTT.

The rearrangement uses TRBV29-1 and TRBJ2-2; 12 bases align to TRBD2. This CDR3 has 13 residues. V lost 4 bases, J lost 6 bases, and 0 bases stayed unmatched. Germline lookup yields CDR1 SQVTM and CDR2 ANQGSEA. The CDR3 loop reads CSVGTSGAGELFF. The CDR3, as DNA: TGCAGCGTTGGGACTAGCGGGGCCGGGGAGCTGTTTTTT.

As regards this clone: A far larger clone lies a single base away; this is likely a read error. V and J are TRBV4-2 and TRBJ2-7, with D perhaps being TRBD1 or TRBD2 (5 bases each). Trimming stripped 1 base from V and 0 bases from J, with 19 bases between. The germline V gene encodes CDR1 LGHNA and CDR2 YNFKEQ. This CDR3 is 18 amino acids long. CDR3 nucleotide sequence: TGTGCCAGCAGCCAAGGTCCCCTCGGGACCTCGATCTCCTACGAGCAGTACTTC. Translation: CASSQGPLGTSISYEQYF.

The genes are TRBV6-1 and TRBJ1-2; 7 positions agree with TRBD1. Germline CDR1 reads MNHNS; CDR2 reads SASEGT. This CDR3 has 14 residues. After removal of 3 bases from V and 1 base from J, the junction contained 2 bases not matched to a gene. The CDR3: CASSDTGVNYGYTF. Written as DNA, the CDR3 is TGTGCCAGCAGTGACACAGGGGTTAACTATGGCTACACCTTC.

Comments on this clone: This may be a read error, as it is one base from a much larger clone. This sequence joins TRBV7-6 and TRBJ1-1; 7 positions agree with TRBD1. Germline-derived CDR1 and CDR2 are SGHVS and FNYEAQ. J lost 1 base, V lost 0 bases, and 8 bases had no gene match. The CDR3 spans 17 residues. CDR3 in amino acids: CASSLAWGGQSNTEAFF. In DNA, the CDR3 is TGTGCCAGCAGCTTAGCGTGGGGGGGACAGTCGAACACTGAAGCTTTCTTT.

Notes on this clone: With a far larger clone one base away, a read error is the likely cause. V and J are TRBV28 and TRBJ2-2; 9 bases map to TRBD1. Germline trimming cut 5 bases from V and 4 bases from J; bases unmatched to any gene: 5. The germline V gene encodes CDR1 MDHEN and CDR2 SYDVKM. This CDR3 spans 15 amino acids. The CDR3 DNA reads as TGTGCCAGCAGTCCCGGGACAGGGCGCACCGGGGAGCTGTTTTTT. This gives the protein CASSPGTGRTGELFF.

J is TRBJ2-3 and V is TRBV11-1, with D uncertain. Germline V lookup: CDR1 SGHAT, CDR2 FQDESV (reference sequence). V was shortened by 3 bases and J by 1 base, with 11 bases between the two germline ends. The CDR3 totals 15 residues. In DNA, the CDR3 is TGTGCCAGCAGCTTTGGGTCAACGGGCACAGATACGCAGTATTTT. As protein: CASSFGSTGTDTQYF. The full variable domain, with the rest looked up from reference TRBV11-1 and TRBJ2-3, is EAEVAQSPRYKITEKSQAVAFWCDPISGHATLYWYRQILGQGPELLVQFQDESVVDDSQLPKDRFSAERLKGVDSTLKIQPAELGDSAMYLCASSFGSTGTDTQYFGPGTRLTVL.

This chain joins TRBV18 and TRBJ1-1; unclear D gene. Germline V lookup: CDR1 KGHSH, CDR2 LQKENI. The CDR3 runs to 16 residues. The V end was cut by 3 bases, the J end by 1 base, with 15 bases between. DNA for the CDR3: TGTGCCAGCTCACCCCCCCCCGGTACAGAGAACACTGAAGCTTTCTTT. It codes for CASSPPPGTENTEAFF.